The 20 T cell receptor beta chains given below trace back to one sample, sequenced in a study of blood T cell repertoires in COVID-19. Assay: immunoSEQ multiplex PCR; the TCRdb copy retains only in-frame clones and omits some. This sample carries tens of thousands of clones, nearly 90% of them seen once, and the ten largest clones take under 2%. Input material: peripheral blood. All receptors derive from a man aged 55 to 70 with active COVID-19.

This chain links TRBV6-1 with TRBJ1-1; tentatively, D is TRBD1 (5 bases). Trimming pared 2 bases from V and 8 bases from J, leaving 18 bases between. The CDR3 is made up of 15 amino acids. CDR1 and CDR2 from the germline V gene are MNHNS and SASEGT. CDR3 sequence (DNA): TGTGCCAGCAGTGAAAGGGCCGTGGGGGGGAGGGAAGCTTTCTTT. It codes for CASSERAVGGREAFF.

Only one count was recorded for this clone. The chain employs TRBV15 and TRBJ1-2; the match to TRBD1 covers 8 bases. The CDR3 is made up of 16 amino acids. CDR1 and CDR2 (germline): LNHNV, YYDKDF (reference sequence). Unmatched junction bases numbered 11, after V lost 1 base and J lost 7 bases. The CDR3 DNA is TGTGCCACCAGCAGAGTTTTTGGACAGGGCAGGGGTGGCTACACCTTC. Translating gives CATSRVFGQGRGGYTF.

The chain joins TRBV11-3 to TRBJ2-5, with a weak D call TRBD1 (5 bases). The CDR3 loop spans 15 amino acids. Trimming removed 1 base at V and 4 bases at J, with 13 bases between. The germline V gene encodes CDR1 SGHNT and CDR2 YENEEA. The CDR3 sequence: CASSLVGRGRETQYF. CDR3 bases: TGTGCCAGCAGCTTAGTTGGTAGGGGAAGAGAGACCCAGTACTTC.

The CDR3 protein is CASSAGRGGNQPQHF. The DNA for the CDR3 is TGTGCCAGCTCAGCGGGACGGGGCGGCAATCAGCCCCAGCATTTT. This rearrangement joins TRBV18 to TRBJ1-5, with a weak D call TRBD1 (5 bases). This CDR3 has 15 residues. V was trimmed by 5 bases and J by 2 bases, leaving 13 bases between them. Germline V lookup: CDR1 KGHSH, CDR2 LQKENI.

This chain connects TRBV25-1 to TRBJ2-1; 9 bases fit TRBD2. The CDR3 has 18 amino acids. V was pared by 3 bases and J by 4 bases, with 13 bases of the junction left unmatched. Germline-derived CDR1 and CDR2 are MGHDK and SYGVNS. CDR3 DNA: TGTGCCAGCAGTGAGGGCTGGCGGGGGGGGACCGATTACAATGAGCAGTTCTTC. It yields the protein CASSEGWRGGTDYNEQFF.

The CDR3 sequence: CASSVVAGVGFGETQYF. CDR3 coding DNA: TGTGCCAGCAGTGTAGTAGCGGGGGTAGGTTTCGGAGAGACCCAGTACTTC. The chain is built from TRBV3-1 (or the pseudogene TRBV3-2) and TRBJ2-5, with TRBD2 identical over 9 bases. CDR1 and CDR2 (germline): LGHDT, YNNKEL (reference sequence). This CDR3 is 17 amino acids long. Unmatched junction bases numbered 15, after V lost 6 bases and J lost 4 bases.

The chain combines TRBV10-2 with TRBJ2-1; 10 bases are a match to TRBD2. Losses at the gene ends were 7 bases for V and 12 bases for J; bases not matched to a gene: 9. In germline, CDR1 is WSHSY, CDR2 SAAADI. CDR3 length: 13 residues. The CDR3 sequence is CASKSGGAVGQFF. DNA of the CDR3: TGCGCCAGCAAAAGCGGGGGGGCGGTGGGGCAGTTCTTC.

The chain carries TRBV2 and TRBJ2-3; D might be TRBD1 (6 bases). The CDR3 is 14 residues long. Trimming removed 10 bases at V and 0 bases at J, with 14 bases between. Germline CDR1 is SNHLY and CDR2 is FYNNEI. The CDR3 here is CATPGHPSTDTQYF. CDR3 DNA: TGTGCCACTCCGGGACACCCTAGCACAGATACGCAGTATTTT.

The table lists this clone with a count of one. This rearrangement joins TRBV7-2 to TRBJ2-1; D uncertain. This CDR3 has 12 amino acids. Trimming shortened V by 5 bases and J by 12 bases, and 14 bases separated the two germline ends. Germline-derived CDR1 and CDR2 are SGHTA and FQGNSA. The DNA of the CDR3 is TGTGCCAGCAGCCCATTTCCCGAGAGGCAGTTCTTC. It specifies CASSPFPERQFF.

CDR3 bases: TGTGCCAGCAGCCCCAGCGGCGGGGGAGCGGGTTTAGAGACCCAGTACTTC. Translating it yields CASSPSGGGAGLETQYF. This chain joins TRBV7-7 and TRBJ2-5; 7 positions agree with TRBD2. With 5 bases clipped from V and 4 bases from J, the junction kept 16 bases outside the gene matches. In germline, CDR1 is SSHAT, CDR2 FNYEAQ (reference sequence). CDR3 length: 17 amino acids.

A remark on this clone: Distinct nucleotide sequences in the sample also encode this CDR3. The chain links TRBV6-4 to TRBJ2-3, with 11 bases lining up with TRBD2. Germline trimming cut 0 bases from V and 4 bases from J; bases unmatched to any gene: 0. The CDR3 runs 15 residues. The V gene's germline CDR1 is MRHNA and CDR2 SNTAGT. Written as DNA, the CDR3 is TGTGCCAGCAGTGACTCTAGCGGGGGGGCAGATACGCAGTATTTT. This sequence encodes CASSDSSGGADTQYF.

The rearrangement links TRBV7-9 to TRBJ2-3; D gene ambiguous. Germline CDR1 and CDR2: SEHNR and FQNEAQ (reference sequence). This CDR3 comprises 14 residues. Trimming cost V 4 bases and J 3 bases, with 11 bases left between them. CDR3 protein: CASSSWARTDTQYF. CDR3 DNA: TGTGCCAGCAGCTCCTGGGCCCGGACAGATACGCAGTATTTT.

V gene TRBV11-3 combines with J gene TRBJ2-1, with 9 nucleotides matching TRBD2. Germline CDR1 and CDR2: SGHNT and YENEEA. The CDR3 is made up of 17 amino acids. J lost 7 bases, V lost 5 bases, and 15 bases had no gene match. The DNA of the CDR3 is TGTGCCAGCAGCCCGCGACTCCGAAGCGGGGGGCGTAATGAGCAGTTCTTC. Translation: CASSPRLRSGGRNEQFF. Supplemented by reference TRBV11-3 and TRBJ2-1, the full variable domain reads EAGVVQSPRYKIIEKKQPVAFWCNPISGHNTLYWYLQNLGQGPELLIRYENEEAVDDSQLPKDRFSAERLKGVDSTLKIQPAELGDSAVYLCASSPRLRSGGRNEQFFGPGTRLTVL.

The gene calls are TRBV6-5 and TRBJ1-2; D may be TRBD1 (6 bases). V was clipped by 6 bases and J by 4 bases, with 9 bases between them. This CDR3 is 12 amino acids long. The V gene's germline CDR1 is MNHEY and CDR2 SVGAGI. CDR3 in amino acids: CASSTGFYGYTF. Here the CDR3 DNA reads TGTGCCAGCAGCACAGGGTTCTATGGCTACACCTTC.

The count of this clone is one. The chain carries TRBV29-1 and TRBJ1-1; no definite D call. Germline V CDR1 and CDR2: SQVTM, ANQGSEA. This CDR3 is 11 amino acids long. The DNA for the CDR3 is TGCCAAATCTCAGGGAACACTGAAGCTTTCTTT. Amino acids: CQISGNTEAFF.

A single count supports this clone. The chain employs TRBV11-3 and TRBJ2-5, with 8 bases that match TRBD1. V dropped 5 bases and J dropped 5; count of bases not matched to a gene: 16. This CDR3 has 17 amino acids. Germline-derived CDR1 and CDR2 are SGHNT and YENEEA. As DNA, the CDR3 is TGTGCCAGCAGCCGCTCCACAGGGGGGCGCGGGGCCGAGACCCAGTACTTC. Translated, it gives CASSRSTGGRGAETQYF.

This rearrangement joins TRBV18 to TRBJ1-1, with 9 bases aligning to TRBD1. Germline assignment: CDR1 KGHSH and CDR2 LQKENI. The CDR3 contains 17 residues. Unmatched junction bases numbered 10, after V lost 0 bases and J lost 5 bases. Here the CDR3 reads CASSPPRDRVVETEAFF. In DNA form, the CDR3 reads TGTGCCAGCTCACCACCGCGGGACAGGGTGGTAGAAACTGAAGCTTTCTTT.

A few counts support this clone. The rearrangement uses TRBV5-1 and TRBJ1-1; TRBD1 aligns across 9 bases. Germline V lookup: CDR1 SGHRS, CDR2 YFSETQ. V gave up 4 bases and J gave up 1 base; unmatched junction bases: 2. The CDR3 runs 14 residues. The CDR3: CASSRQGENTEAFF. In nucleotides, the CDR3 is TGCGCCAGCAGCAGACAGGGGGAGAACACTGAAGCTTTCTTT.

This chain uses TRBV30 with TRBJ1-2; D not certain. Germline values: CDR1 GTSNPN, CDR2 SVGIG (reference sequence). This CDR3 has 12 amino acids. Trimming pared 2 bases from V and 4 bases from J, leaving 8 bases between. CDR3 coding DNA: TGTGCCTGGAGTCGCGGAATCTATGGCTACACCTTC. Amino acids: CAWSRGIYGYTF.

This chain connects TRBV7-3 to TRBJ2-3; D is possibly TRBD2 (6 bases). CDR1 and CDR2 from the germline V gene are SGHTA and FQGTGA. CDR3 size: 15 residues. V was trimmed by 5 bases and J by 0 bases, leaving 12 bases between them. CDR3 sequence: CASSPSGLSTDTQYF. The CDR3 nucleotides read TGTGCCAGCAGCCCCTCGGGACTTAGCACAGATACGCAGTATTTT.